Listed below are T cell receptor beta chains from one sample, sequenced in a study of identical twins. TCRdb ran MiXCR on the 5' RACE reads and lists one entry per CDR3 protein. Of hundreds of thousands of distinct CDR3 sequences listed, around a sixth are singletons. These data are also associated with another study on T cells expressing NK-cell markers.

Sequencing was performed on PBMCs. These receptor sequences come from a woman younger than 30 in good health. Each CDR3 is given with its conserved first and last residue. A D gene is named only where the DNA matches it firmly. Part of the rows lack a size; the others show once, few, many or a class for expanded clones.

TRBV20-1	TRBJ1-6	NA	few	TGCAGTGCTAGGTTGGGGGGGTCACCCCTCCACTTT	CSARLGGSPLHF
TRBV20-1	TRBJ2-1	NA	few	TGCAGTGCTGCCAACGTCGTCCTATTGAATGAGCAGTTCTTC	CSAANVVLLNEQFF
TRBV7-8	TRBJ1-1	NA	NA	TGTGCCAGCAGCTTAGAGGGGGTCGGGTTGAACACTGAAGCTTTCTTT	CASSLEGVGLNTEAFF
TRBV14	TRBJ2-2	NA	NA	TGTGCCAGCAGCCAACAGGTTACGAACACCGGGGAGCTGTTTTTT	CASSQQVTNTGELFF
TRBV6-5	TRBJ2-1	NA	NA	TGTGCCAGCAGTTACAAGGGTGCCGATGAGCAGTTCTTC	CASSYKGADEQFF
TRBV6-6	TRBJ2-7	NA	NA	TGTGCCAGCAGTTACACAACCTACGAGCAGTACTTC	CASSYTTYEQYF
TRBV12-3/TRBV12-4	TRBJ2-7	NA	few	TGTGCCAGCAGTCTGAGGAGAGTCGTCGAGCAGTACTTC	CASSLRRVVEQYF
TRBV29-1	TRBJ2-7	NA	NA	TGCAGCGTTACCCCAGGCGGGTTTAGGACCTACGAGCAGTACTTC	CSVTPGGFRTYEQYF
TRBV7-2	TRBJ2-7	NA	NA	TGTGCCAGCAGCTTACGTTCTGGTTCGGCTTCCTACGAGCAGTACTTC	CASSLRSGSASYEQYF
TRBV10-3	TRBJ2-5	NA	NA	TGTGCCATCAGTGAGTCGGGCCTTTCCAAGTGGGAGACCCAGTACTTC	CAISESGLSKWETQYF
TRBV6-5	TRBJ2-1	TRBD2	NA	TGTGCCAGCAGTTATACTACGGGGGTTGGGACTAGACTTGAGCAGTTCTTC	CASSYTTGVGTRLEQFF
TRBV6-2/TRBV6-3	TRBJ2-2	NA	NA	TGTGCCAGCAGTTGGCTCAGGAACACCGGGGAGCTGTTTTTT	CASSWLRNTGELFF
TRBV7-9	TRBJ2-3	TRBD1	few	TGTGCCAGCAGCTGGGGACAGATGATAGATACGCAGTATTTT	CASSWGQMIDTQYF
TRBV27	TRBJ2-5	NA	NA	TGTGCCAGCAGTTCCTCACTGGGTACAGACAAAGAGACCCAGTACTTC	CASSSSLGTDKETQYF
TRBV28	TRBJ2-7	NA	NA	TGTGCCAGCAGTCCACCCCTAGGATTTAACGAGCAGTACTTC	CASSPPLGFNEQYF
TRBV3-1	TRBJ2-6	NA	few	TGTGCCAGCAGCCAAGAACCCCCAGGGACTGGGGCCAACGTCCTGACTTTC	CASSQEPPGTGANVLTF
TRBV29-1	TRBJ2-5	NA	many	TGCAGCGTTGAAGCCCGGACGTCGTGGGAGACCCAGTACTTC	CSVEARTSWETQYF
TRBV18	TRBJ1-6	NA	few	TGTGCCAGCTCTACCCTAGGGGGTATTCGGTCACCCCTCCACTTT	CASSTLGGIRSPLHF
TRBV18	TRBJ2-2	NA	few	TGTGCCAGCTCACCAGGACAGTTCACCGGGGAGCTGTTTTTT	CASSPGQFTGELFF
TRBV14	TRBJ2-3	NA	NA	TGTGCCAGCAGCGCCTCGGAAGATACGCAGTATTTT	CASSASEDTQYF
TRBV7-2	TRBJ2-7	NA	few	TGTGCCAGCAGCCCAAGACGTTACTCCTACGAGCAGTACTTC	CASSPRRYSYEQYF
TRBV2	TRBJ1-1	NA	few	TGTGCCAGCAGTGTTTACTGGACTGAAGCTTTCTTT	CASSVYWTEAFF
TRBV14	TRBJ1-1	NA	NA	TGTGCCAGCAGCCAAGGTCGGGGTAGGGGCACTGAAGCTTTCTTT	CASSQGRGRGTEAFF
TRBV20-1	TRBJ1-5	TRBD1	few	TGCAGTGCTAATCAGGGGGGTCAGCCCCAGCATTTT	CSANQGGQPQHF
TRBV3-1	TRBJ2-7	NA	NA	TGTGCCAGCAGCCTACAAGAAGATGGGGAGCAGTACTTC	CASSLQEDGEQYF
TRBV12-3/TRBV12-4	TRBJ1-5	NA	many	TGTGCCAGCAGTTTAGAGGGTCCCCAGCATTTT	CASSLEGPQHF
TRBV10-3	TRBJ2-7	NA	few	TGTGCCATCAGTGAGAGGGACGGACCCTACGAGCAGTACTTC	CAISERDGPYEQYF
TRBV6-5	TRBJ1-1	NA	few	TGTGCCAGCAGTTACTCGAGAGCAGGGAGGACTGAAGCTTTCTTT	CASSYSRAGRTEAFF
TRBV7-2	TRBJ2-1	NA	NA	TGTGCCAGCAGCCCAGACCTCGCGAATGGGCAGTTCTTC	CASSPDLANGQFF
TRBV6-2/TRBV6-3	TRBJ2-7	NA	few	TGTGCCAGCAGTTACTCGAGCGGAGCGGATAGACCCTACGAGCAGTACTTC	CASSYSSGADRPYEQYF
TRBV5-1	TRBJ1-4	NA	many	TGCGCCAGCTCGGGACGGAATGAAAAACTGTTTTTT	CASSGRNEKLFF
TRBV19	TRBJ1-1	NA	NA	TGTGCCAGTAGTATAGAACGGCGCCGTGAAGCTTTCTTT	CASSIERRREAFF
TRBV5-1	TRBJ2-2	TRBD1	NA	TGCGCCAGCGGGACAGGGGGCAACGGGGAGCTGTTTTTT	CASGTGGNGELFF
TRBV5-1	TRBJ2-3	NA	few	TGCGCCAGCAGCCGGGACACTAGCACAGATACGCAGTATTTT	CASSRDTSTDTQYF
TRBV7-9	TRBJ2-1	NA	once	TGTGCCAGCAGCTGGGGATCCAAATACAATGAGCAGTTCTTC	CASSWGSKYNEQFF
TRBV5-1	TRBJ2-5	NA	few	TGCGCCAGCAGCACTCAGGGCGAGGTTGTGGAGACCCAGTACTTC	CASSTQGEVVETQYF
TRBV7-8	TRBJ2-1	NA	NA	TGTGCCAGCAGCCACTTATCCCCAGTCTCCTACAATGAGCAGTTCTTC	CASSHLSPVSYNEQFF
TRBV5-1	TRBJ2-1	NA	few	TGCGCCAGCAGCTTCCAGTCGGGGAATGAGCAGTTCTTC	CASSFQSGNEQFF
TRBV6-5	TRBJ1-2	NA	many	TGTGCCAGCAGTTACGGTCGGGGATATGGCTACACCTTC	CASSYGRGYGYTF
TRBV7-2	TRBJ2-1	NA	NA	TGTGCCAGCAGCTTAGAGTGGGGGGGCCTCACCAATGAGCAGTTCTTC	CASSLEWGGLTNEQFF